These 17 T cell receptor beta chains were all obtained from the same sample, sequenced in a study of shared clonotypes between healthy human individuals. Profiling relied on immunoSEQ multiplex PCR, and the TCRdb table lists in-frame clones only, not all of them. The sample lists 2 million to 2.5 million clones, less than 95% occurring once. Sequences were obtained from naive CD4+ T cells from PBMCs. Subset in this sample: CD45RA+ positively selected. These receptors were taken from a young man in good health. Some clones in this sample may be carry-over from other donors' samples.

Here the CDR3 DNA reads TGTGCCAGCAGAACACCGAGCCGGGGGGTCGACGAGACCCAGTACTTC. Its translation is CASRTPSRGVDETQYF. This chain links TRBV2 with TRBJ2-5, with TRBD2 matching over 7 bases. CDR1 is SNHLY, CDR2 FYNNEI, per germline. Trimming cost V 6 bases and J 5 bases; bases outside gene matches: 15. There are 16 residues in the CDR3.

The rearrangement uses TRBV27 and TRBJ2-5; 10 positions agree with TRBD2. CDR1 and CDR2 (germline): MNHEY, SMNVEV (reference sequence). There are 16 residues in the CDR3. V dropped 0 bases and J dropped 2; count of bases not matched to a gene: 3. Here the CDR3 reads CASSLSGLAVQETQYF. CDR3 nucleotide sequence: TGTGCCAGCAGTTTATCAGGACTAGCGGTGCAAGAGACCCAGTACTTC.

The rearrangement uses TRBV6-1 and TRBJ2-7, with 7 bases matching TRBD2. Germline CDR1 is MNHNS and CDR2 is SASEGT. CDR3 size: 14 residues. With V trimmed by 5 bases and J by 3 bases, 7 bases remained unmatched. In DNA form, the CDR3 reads TGTGCCAGCAGTCCCCGCCGGGGGGTCTACGAGCAGTACTTC. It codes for CASSPRRGVYEQYF.

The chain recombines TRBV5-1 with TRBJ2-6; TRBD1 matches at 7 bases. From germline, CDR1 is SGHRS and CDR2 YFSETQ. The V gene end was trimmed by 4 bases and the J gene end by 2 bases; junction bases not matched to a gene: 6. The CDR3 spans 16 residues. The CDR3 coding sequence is TGCGCCAGCAGCGCCCCCCAGGGGGCTGGGGCCAACGTCCTGACTTTC. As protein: CASSAPQGAGANVLTF. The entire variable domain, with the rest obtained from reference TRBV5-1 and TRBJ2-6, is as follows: KAGVTQTPRYLIKTRGQQVTLSCSPISGHRSVSWYQQTPGQGLQFLFEYFSETQRNKGNFPGRFSGRQFSNSRSEMNVSTLELGDSALYLCASSAPQGAGANVLTFGAGSRLTVL.

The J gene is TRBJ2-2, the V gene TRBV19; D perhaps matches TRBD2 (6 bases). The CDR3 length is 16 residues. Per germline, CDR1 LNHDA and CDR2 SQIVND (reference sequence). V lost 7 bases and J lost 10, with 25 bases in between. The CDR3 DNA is TGTGCCAGTACTAGTATATCGCGGGACTTTTGGGCGGAGCTGTTTTTT. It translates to CASTSISRDFWAELFF.

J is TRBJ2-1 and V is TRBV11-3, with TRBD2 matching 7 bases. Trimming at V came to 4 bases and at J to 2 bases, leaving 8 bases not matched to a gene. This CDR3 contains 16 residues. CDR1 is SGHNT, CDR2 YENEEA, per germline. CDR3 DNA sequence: TGTGCCAGCAGCTCAAGTCCTAGCGGTGCCTACAATGAGCAGTTCTTC. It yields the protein CASSSSPSGAYNEQFF.

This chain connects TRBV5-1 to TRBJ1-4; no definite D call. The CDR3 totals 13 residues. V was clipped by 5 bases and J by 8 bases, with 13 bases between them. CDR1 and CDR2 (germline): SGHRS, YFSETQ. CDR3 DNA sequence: TGCGCCAGCAGGGCAAAGGTGGGGGAAAAACTGTTTTTT. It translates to CASRAKVGEKLFF.

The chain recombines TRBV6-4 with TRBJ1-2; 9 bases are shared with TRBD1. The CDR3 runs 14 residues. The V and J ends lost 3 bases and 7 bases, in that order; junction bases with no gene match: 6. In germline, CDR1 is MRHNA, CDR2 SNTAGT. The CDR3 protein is CASSDPGQGSGYTF. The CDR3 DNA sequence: TGTGCCAGCAGTGATCCCGGACAGGGGAGTGGCTACACCTTC.

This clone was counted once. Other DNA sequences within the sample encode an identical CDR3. The CDR3 nucleotides are TGTGCCAGCAGCGTGGACGTTAACTATGGCTACACCTTC. Encoded protein: CASSVDVNYGYTF. The J gene is TRBJ1-2, the V gene TRBV9, with D unclear. Deletions cut 2 bases from V and 1 base from J, with 6 bases between. The V gene's germline CDR1 is SGDLS and CDR2 YYNGEE. The CDR3 consists of 13 residues.

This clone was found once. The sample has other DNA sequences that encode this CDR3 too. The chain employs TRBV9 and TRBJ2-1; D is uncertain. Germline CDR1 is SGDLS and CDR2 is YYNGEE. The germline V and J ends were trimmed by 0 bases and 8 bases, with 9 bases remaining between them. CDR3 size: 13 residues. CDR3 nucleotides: TGTGCCAGCAGCGTAGGCCCCCCCGATGAGCAGTTCTTC. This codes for CASSVGPPDEQFF.

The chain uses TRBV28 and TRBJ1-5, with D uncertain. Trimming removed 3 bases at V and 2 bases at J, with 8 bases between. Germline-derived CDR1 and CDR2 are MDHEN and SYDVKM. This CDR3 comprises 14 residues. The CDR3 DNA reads TGTGCCAGCAGTTTCCAGGAGCGCAATCAGCCCCAGCATTTT. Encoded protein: CASSFQERNQPQHF.

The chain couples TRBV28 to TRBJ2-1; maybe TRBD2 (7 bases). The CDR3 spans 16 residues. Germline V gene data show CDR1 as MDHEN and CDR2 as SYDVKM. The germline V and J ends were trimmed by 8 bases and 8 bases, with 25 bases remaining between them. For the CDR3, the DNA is TGTGCCAGCTTGTACAGGGCAGGGTCGGGAGGCTATGAGCAGTTCTTC. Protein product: CASLYRAGSGGYEQFF.

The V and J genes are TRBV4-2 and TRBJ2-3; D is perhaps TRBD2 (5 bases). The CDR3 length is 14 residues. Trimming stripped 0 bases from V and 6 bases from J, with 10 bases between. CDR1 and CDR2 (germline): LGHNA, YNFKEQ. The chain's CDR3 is CASSQEASSDTQYF. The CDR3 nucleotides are TGTGCCAGCAGCCAAGAAGCTAGCTCGGATACGCAGTATTTT.

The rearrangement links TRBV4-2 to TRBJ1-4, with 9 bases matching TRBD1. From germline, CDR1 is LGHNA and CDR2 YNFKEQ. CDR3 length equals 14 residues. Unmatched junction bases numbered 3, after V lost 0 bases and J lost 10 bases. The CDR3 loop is CASSQDRQGGKLFF. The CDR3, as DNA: TGTGCCAGCAGCCAAGATCGACAGGGGGGAAAACTGTTTTTT.

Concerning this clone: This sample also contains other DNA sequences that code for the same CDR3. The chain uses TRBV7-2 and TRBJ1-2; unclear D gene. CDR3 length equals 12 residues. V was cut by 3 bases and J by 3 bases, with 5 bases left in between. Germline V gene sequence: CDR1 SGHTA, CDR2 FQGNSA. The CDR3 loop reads CASSLEHYGYTF. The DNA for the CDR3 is TGTGCCAGCAGCTTGGAGCACTATGGCTACACCTTC.

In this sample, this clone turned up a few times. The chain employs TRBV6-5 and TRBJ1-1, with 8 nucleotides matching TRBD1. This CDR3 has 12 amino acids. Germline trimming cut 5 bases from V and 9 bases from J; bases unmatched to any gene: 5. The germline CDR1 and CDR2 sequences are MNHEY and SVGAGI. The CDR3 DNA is TGTGCCAGCAGTCCCCAGGGGGCTAAAGCTTTCTTT. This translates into CASSPQGAKAFF.

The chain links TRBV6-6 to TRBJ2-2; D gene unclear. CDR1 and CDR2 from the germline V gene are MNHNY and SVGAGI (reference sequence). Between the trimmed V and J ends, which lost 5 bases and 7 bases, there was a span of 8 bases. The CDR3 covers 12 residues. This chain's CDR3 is CASSPRDGELFF. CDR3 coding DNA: TGTGCCAGCAGTCCGAGAGACGGGGAGCTGTTTTTT.